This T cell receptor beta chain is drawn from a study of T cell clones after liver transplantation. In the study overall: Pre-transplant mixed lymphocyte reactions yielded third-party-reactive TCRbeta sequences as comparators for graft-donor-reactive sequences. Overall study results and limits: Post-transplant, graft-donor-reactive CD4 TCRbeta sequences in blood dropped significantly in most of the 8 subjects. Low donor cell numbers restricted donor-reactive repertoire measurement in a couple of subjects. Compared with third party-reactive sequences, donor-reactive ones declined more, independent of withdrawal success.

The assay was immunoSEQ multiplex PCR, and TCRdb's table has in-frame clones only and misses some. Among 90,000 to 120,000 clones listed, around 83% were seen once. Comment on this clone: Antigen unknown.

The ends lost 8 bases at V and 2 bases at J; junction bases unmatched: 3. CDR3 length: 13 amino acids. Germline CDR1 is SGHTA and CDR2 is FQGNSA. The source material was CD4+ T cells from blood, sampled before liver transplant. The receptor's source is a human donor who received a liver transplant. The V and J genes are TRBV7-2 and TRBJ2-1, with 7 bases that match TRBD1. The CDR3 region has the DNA TGTGCCAGCTCCCAGGGGGCCTACAATGAGCAGTTCTTC. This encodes CASSQGAYNEQFF.